The 17 T cell receptor beta chains reported below all come from one sample, sequenced in a study of control samples from healthy donors and cancer patients. This table comes from immunoSEQ multiplex PCR, and its TCRdb copy is limited to in-frame clones, with some not included. The table records around 140,000 clones, roughly 93% of them present only once. Sequencing used blood. Receptors were obtained from a man between 18 and 35 years old in good health.

The chain employs TRBV7-3 and TRBJ2-7; 8 bases map to TRBD2. V shed 5 bases, J shed 2 bases, and the junction held 8 bases outside the gene matches. Germline-derived CDR1 and CDR2 are SGHTA and FQGTGA. The CDR3 covers 15 residues. This CDR3 reads CASSVTSGLPYEQYF. The CDR3 bases are TGTGCCAGCAGCGTCACTAGCGGCTTACCCTACGAGCAGTACTTC.

This sequence joins TRBV13 and TRBJ2-7; maybe TRBD1 (6 bases). Trimming pared 4 bases from V and 4 bases from J, leaving 14 bases between. Germline-derived CDR1 and CDR2 are PRHDT and FYEKMQ (reference sequence). This CDR3 has 14 amino acids. The CDR3 DNA reads TGTGCCAGCAGCTCCACCCCGACAGGATACGAGCAGTACTTC. This translates into CASSSTPTGYEQYF.

This chain links TRBV19 with TRBJ1-1; no firm D call. There are 12 residues in the CDR3. V gave up 7 bases and J gave up 4 bases, with 10 bases separating them. From germline, CDR1 is LNHDA and CDR2 SQIVND (reference sequence). CDR3 protein: CASTLGSTEAFF. Here the CDR3 DNA reads TGTGCCAGTACCTTAGGGAGCACTGAAGCTTTCTTT.

The genes are TRBV5-6 and TRBJ1-1, with TRBD1 as a possible D gene (5 bases). CDR1 and CDR2 from the germline V gene are SGHDT and YYEEEE. The CDR3 runs 13 residues. Between the trimmed V and J ends, which lost 5 bases and 5 bases, there was a span of 13 bases. CDR3 sequence reads: CASSPGVATEAFF. For the CDR3, the DNA is TGTGCCAGCAGTCCGGGGGTGGCAACTGAAGCTTTCTTT.

There are many counts of this clone. The chain employs TRBV15 and TRBJ1-5; a possible D gene is TRBD1 (5 bases). The CDR3 covers 14 residues. Germline CDR1 LNHNV, CDR2 YYDKDF (reference sequence). V dropped 5 bases and J dropped 5 bases, with 13 bases sitting between them. Here the CDR3 DNA reads TGTGCCACCAGCGGGGGTTGGAGGGATCAGCCCCAGCATTTT. Encoded protein: CATSGGWRDQPQHF.

The genes are TRBV7-9 and TRBJ2-2; 8 nucleotides line up with TRBD2. With V trimmed by 6 bases and J by 5 bases, 8 bases remained unmatched. CDR3 length equals 15 residues. Germline loops: CDR1 SEHNR, CDR2 FQNEAQ (reference sequence). CDR3 DNA sequence: TGTGCCAGCAGGGAAACTAGCGGAACAACCGGGGAGCTGTTTTTT. Its translation: CASRETSGTTGELFF.

The DNA of the CDR3 is TGTGCCAGCAGTGAAAAGGGGGGACAGGCGATTTTGAGCTCCTATAATTCACCCCTCCACTTT. This encodes CASSEKGGQAILSSYNSPLHF. V gene TRBV6-1 combines with J gene TRBJ1-6; 8 nucleotides agree with TRBD1. Germline assignment: CDR1 MNHNS and CDR2 SASEGT. This CDR3 has 21 amino acids. V shed 2 bases, J shed 0 bases, and the junction held 15 bases outside the gene matches.

This chain connects TRBV3-1 (or the pseudogene TRBV3-2) to TRBJ2-5, with TRBD1 identical over 8 bases. Losses at the gene ends were 4 bases for V and 5 bases for J; bases not matched to a gene: 6. The CDR3 length is 14 residues. Germline lookup yields CDR1 LGHDT and CDR2 YNNKEL (reference sequence). The CDR3 region is CASSRTGRVETQYF. CDR3 nucleotide sequence: TGTGCCAGCAGCCGGACAGGGAGAGTGGAGACCCAGTACTTC.

In its sample, this clone was seen once. The chain employs TRBV11-1 and TRBJ2-7, with D possibly matching TRBD2 (6 bases). Germline V gene data show CDR1 as SGHAT and CDR2 as FQDESV (reference sequence). The CDR3 totals 13 residues. Trimming took 3 bases from V and 6 from J, leaving 12 bases between them. CDR3 amino acids: CASSLERDFEQYF. CDR3 nucleotide sequence: TGTGCCAGCAGCTTGGAGAGGGACTTCGAGCAGTACTTC.

The chain links TRBV29-1 to TRBJ1-2; D unresolved. The ends were cut back, 3 bases at V and 7 bases at J, with 21 bases in the middle. The length of the CDR3 is 15 residues. Germline CDR1 reads SQVTM; CDR2 reads ANQGSEA. Here the CDR3 DNA reads TGCAGCGTTGAGGTGGTTTCATGGCCCCCTCCTGGCTACACCTTC. This translates into CSVEVVSWPPPGYTF.

The chain is built from TRBV6-1 and TRBJ2-6; 9 bases are shared with TRBD1. V trimming: 2 bases; J trimming: 1 base; junction bases outside the gene matches: 15. CDR1 and CDR2 from the germline V gene are MNHNS and SASEGT. The CDR3 totals 21 residues. The CDR3 region has the DNA TGTGCCAGCAGTGAATCGGTTATGGGCGGGACAGGGAGGTCTGGGGCCAACGTCCTGACTTTC. Amino acids: CASSESVMGGTGRSGANVLTF.

The gene calls are TRBV5-1 and TRBJ1-1, with D uncertain. The CDR3 extends over 12 amino acids. Germline CDR1 and CDR2: SGHRS and YFSETQ. The germline V and J ends were trimmed by 0 bases and 4 bases, with 4 bases remaining between them. CDR3 sequence (DNA): TGCGCCAGCAGCTTGGGGCGCACTGAAGCTTTCTTT. This codes for CASSLGRTEAFF.

This clone was counted once. The chain uses TRBV5-1 and TRBJ2-1; 12 nucleotides align to TRBD2. Germline V lookup: CDR1 SGHRS, CDR2 YFSETQ. The CDR3 length is 15 residues. V shed 4 bases and J 5 bases; nucleotides not matched to a gene: 4. This chain's CDR3 is CASSQGLAGNNEQFF. The CDR3, as DNA: TGCGCCAGCAGCCAAGGACTAGCGGGGAACAATGAGCAGTTCTTC. Based on the CDR3 plus reference TRBV5-1 and TRBJ2-1, the full variable domain is KAGVTQTPRYLIKTRGQQVTLSCSPISGHRSVSWYQQTPGQGLQFLFEYFSETQRNKGNFPGRFSGRQFSNSRSEMNVSTLELGDSALYLCASSQGLAGNNEQFFGPGTRLTVL.

The chain uses TRBV6-5 and TRBJ1-6; D remains unclear. The V end was cut by 4 bases, the J end by 9 bases, with 16 bases between. Germline CDR1 and CDR2: MNHEY and SVGAGI. This CDR3 comprises 15 residues. CDR3 sequence reads: CASSWTGVPASPLHF. The CDR3 DNA sequence: TGTGCCAGCAGTTGGACTGGGGTTCCAGCTTCACCCCTCCACTTT.

The chain joins TRBV7-9 to TRBJ2-3; unclear D gene. V gave up 5 bases and J gave up 3 bases, with 12 bases separating them. The CDR3 has 14 residues. Per germline, CDR1 SEHNR and CDR2 FQNEAQ (reference sequence). This CDR3 is CASSPGGNTDTQYF. In nucleotides, the CDR3 is TGTGCCAGCAGCCCCGGTGGGAATACAGATACGCAGTATTTT. Full variable domain (rest looked up from reference TRBV7-9 and TRBJ2-3): DTGVSQNPRHKITKRGQNVTFRCDPISEHNRLYWYRQTLGQGPEFLTYFQNEAQLEKSRLLSDRFSAERPKGSFSTLEIQRTEQGDSAMYLCASSPGGNTDTQYFGPGTRLTVL.

The V and J genes are TRBV2 and TRBJ2-7; 7 bases align to TRBD1. The CDR3 is made up of 14 amino acids. The germline gives CDR1 SNHLY, CDR2 FYNNEI. With V trimmed by 10 bases and J by 0 bases, 9 bases remained unmatched. DNA for the CDR3: TGTGCCACCCAGCGTTGGGACAGCTCCTACGAGCAGTACTTC. Amino acids: CATQRWDSSYEQYF.

This clone was detected a few times. The V gene is TRBV15, the J gene TRBJ1-1; D remains ambiguous. Germline values: CDR1 LNHNV, CDR2 YYDKDF (reference sequence). The CDR3 is made up of 12 amino acids. Between the trimmed V and J ends, which lost 1 base and 0 bases, there was a span of 0 bases. The CDR3, as DNA: TGTGCCACCAGCAGAGTGAACACTGAAGCTTTCTTT. Its translation is CATSRVNTEAFF.